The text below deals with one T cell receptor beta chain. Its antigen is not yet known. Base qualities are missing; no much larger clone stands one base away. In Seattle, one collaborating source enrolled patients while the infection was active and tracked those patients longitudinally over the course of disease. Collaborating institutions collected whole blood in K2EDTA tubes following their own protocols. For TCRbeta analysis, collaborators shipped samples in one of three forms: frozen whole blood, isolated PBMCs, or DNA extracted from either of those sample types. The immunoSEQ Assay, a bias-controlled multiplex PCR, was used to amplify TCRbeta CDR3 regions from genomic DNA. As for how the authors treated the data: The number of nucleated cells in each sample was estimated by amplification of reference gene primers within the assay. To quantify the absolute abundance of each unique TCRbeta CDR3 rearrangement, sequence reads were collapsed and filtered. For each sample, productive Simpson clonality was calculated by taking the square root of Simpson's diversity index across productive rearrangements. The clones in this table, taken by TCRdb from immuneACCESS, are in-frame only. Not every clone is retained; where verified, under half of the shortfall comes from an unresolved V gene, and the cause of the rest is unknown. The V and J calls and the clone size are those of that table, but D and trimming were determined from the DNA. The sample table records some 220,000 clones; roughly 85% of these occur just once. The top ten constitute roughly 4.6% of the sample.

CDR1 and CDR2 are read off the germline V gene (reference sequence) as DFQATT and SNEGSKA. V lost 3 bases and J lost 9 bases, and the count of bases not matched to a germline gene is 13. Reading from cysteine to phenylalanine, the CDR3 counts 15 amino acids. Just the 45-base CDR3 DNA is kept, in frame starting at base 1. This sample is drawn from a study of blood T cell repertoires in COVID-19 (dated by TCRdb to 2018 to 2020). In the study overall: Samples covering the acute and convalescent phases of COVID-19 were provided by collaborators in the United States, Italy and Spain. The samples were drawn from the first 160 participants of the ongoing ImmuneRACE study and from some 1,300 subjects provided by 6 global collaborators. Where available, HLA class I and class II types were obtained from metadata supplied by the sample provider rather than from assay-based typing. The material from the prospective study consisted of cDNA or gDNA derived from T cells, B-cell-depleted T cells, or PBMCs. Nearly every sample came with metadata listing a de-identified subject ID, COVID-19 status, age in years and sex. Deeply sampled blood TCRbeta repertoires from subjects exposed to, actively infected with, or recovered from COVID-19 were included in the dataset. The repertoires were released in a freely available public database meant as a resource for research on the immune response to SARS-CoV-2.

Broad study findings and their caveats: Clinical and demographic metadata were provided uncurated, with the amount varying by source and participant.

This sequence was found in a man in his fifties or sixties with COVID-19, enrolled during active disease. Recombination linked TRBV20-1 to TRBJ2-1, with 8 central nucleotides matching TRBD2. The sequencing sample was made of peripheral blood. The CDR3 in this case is CSASFTGGPLREQFF. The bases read TGCAGTGCTAGTTTCACGGGGGGGCCGCTACGTGAGCAGTTCTTC.